This T cell receptor beta chain was identified during a study of T cells in Graves' hyperthyroidism and ophthalmopathy. CDR3 size: 16 residues. Trimming cost V 0 bases and J 3 bases, with 12 bases left between them. Germline V gene lookup returns CDR1 LGHNA and CDR2 YSLEER. Amplification of TCR beta CDR3 regions used RNA as the template. Initially, a first-round RT-PCR of the TCR CDR3 employed the HTBI primer set. MiXCR was run by TCRdb on the multiplex PCR reads, yielding one entry per CDR3 protein. The table lists some 740,000 distinct CDR3 sequences, 11% to 15% of them singletons. This clonotype was observed a handful of times.

This sequence was found in a woman between 18 and 29 years old with Graves' hyperthyroidism. The chain combines TRBV4-3 with TRBJ2-1, with a weak D call TRBD2 (5 bases). The sequencing sample was made of blood. This chain's CDR3 is CASSQDTGLGYNEQFF. Here the CDR3 DNA reads TGCGCCAGCAGCCAAGACACCGGACTGGGCTACAATGAGCAGTTCTTC.